The present T cell receptor (beta chain) was sequenced within a study of T-cell memory formation after mild COVID-19. Constant-segment-primed 5'RACE gave TCR alpha and TCR beta cDNA libraries with sample barcodes and UMIs. One entry per CDR3 protein results from TCRdb running MiXCR on the 5' RACE reads. Of 85,000 to 130,000 distinct CDR3 sequences in the sample, approximately 13% were seen once. This CDR3 has 16 amino acids. The V end lost 0 bases, the J end lost 0 bases, and 6 bases lay between the germline ends. Germline CDR1 LNHNV, CDR2 YYDKDF (reference sequence). About this clonotype: Its antigen remains unidentified.

Broader study findings: The authors did not confirm SARS-CoV-2 specificity of second-wave clones peaking day 37. Some clones that responded turned up in pre-infection memory, which suggests that cross-reactive memory joined in.

This clonotype originated in an adult woman who had mild COVID-19 (a few samples of this study predate the infection). Cell type and time point are not known. The V call is TRBV15, the J call TRBJ2-6; D gene uncertain. What was sequenced was PBMCs or a T cell subset sorted from them (not recorded which). CDR3 region: CATSRDGFSGANVLTF. The CDR3 DNA reads as TGTGCCACCAGCAGAGATGGATTCTCTGGGGCCAACGTCCTGACTTTC.